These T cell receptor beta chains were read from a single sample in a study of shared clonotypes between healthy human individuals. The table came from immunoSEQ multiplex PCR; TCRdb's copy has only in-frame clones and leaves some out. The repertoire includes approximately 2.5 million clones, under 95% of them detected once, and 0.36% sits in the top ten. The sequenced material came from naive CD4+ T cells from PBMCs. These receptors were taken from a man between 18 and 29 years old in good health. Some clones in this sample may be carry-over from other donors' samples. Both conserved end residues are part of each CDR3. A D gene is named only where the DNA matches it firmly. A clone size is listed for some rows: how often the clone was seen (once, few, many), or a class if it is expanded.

CDR3nt: TGTGCCAGCAGCTTAGGAGAAAAACTGTTTTTT
CDR3aa: CASSLGEKLFF
abundance: .
d_gene: .
j_gene: TRBJ1-4
v_gene: TRBV11-2

CDR3nt: TGTGCCACCGCTCCCAGGGTCCACATCGGAGACTCCTACGAGCAGTACTTC
CDR3aa: CATAPRVHIGDSYEQYF
abundance: .
d_gene: .
j_gene: TRBJ2-7
v_gene: TRBV15

CDR3nt: TGTGCCAGCAGCTGGGACCACTACGAGCAGTACTTC
CDR3aa: CASSWDHYEQYF
abundance: .
d_gene: .
j_gene: TRBJ2-7
v_gene: TRBV7-2

CDR3nt: TGTGCCAGCAGTTTATCGGGACAGGGATCGTTAGATACGCAGTATTTT
CDR3aa: CASSLSGQGSLDTQYF
abundance: .
d_gene: TRBD1
j_gene: TRBJ2-3
v_gene: TRBV28

CDR3nt: TGTGCCTGGAGTGTACAGGGGACCCAGTACTTC
CDR3aa: CAWSVQGTQYF
abundance: once
d_gene: .
j_gene: TRBJ2-5
v_gene: TRBV30

CDR3nt: TGTGCCATCAGTGAGTCCCCGGGACAAACCATATATTTT
CDR3aa: CAISESPGQTIYF
abundance: .
d_gene: .
j_gene: TRBJ1-3
v_gene: TRBV10-3

CDR3nt: TGTGCCAGCAGTACAGGGGGAGTCGGGAGCTACACCTTC
CDR3aa: CASSTGGVGSYTF
abundance: .
d_gene: TRBD1
j_gene: TRBJ1-2
v_gene: TRBV9

CDR3nt: TGCGCCAGCAGCAGGGACAGGGCGGATGAAAAACTGTTTTTT
CDR3aa: CASSRDRADEKLFF
abundance: .
d_gene: TRBD1
j_gene: TRBJ1-4
v_gene: TRBV5-1

CDR3nt: TGTGCCAGCAGTGATTCGGGGGCGAAGGGAAATCAGCCCCAGCATTTT
CDR3aa: CASSDSGAKGNQPQHF
abundance: .
d_gene: .
j_gene: TRBJ1-5
v_gene: TRBV6-1

CDR3nt: TGTGCCAGGGAGACAGGGGGATGGTATGGCTACACCTTC
CDR3aa: CARETGGWYGYTF
abundance: .
d_gene: TRBD1
j_gene: TRBJ1-2
v_gene: TRBV5-6

CDR3nt: TGCGCCAGCAGCTTCATCCAGGCAACTGAAGCTTTCTTT
CDR3aa: CASSFIQATEAFF
abundance: .
d_gene: .
j_gene: TRBJ1-1
v_gene: TRBV5-1

CDR3nt: TGCGCCAGCAGCCAAGACCCCGAGGTGACAGGTAACCCCTCTGGAAACACCATATATTTT
CDR3aa: CASSQDPEVTGNPSGNTIYF
abundance: .
d_gene: .
j_gene: TRBJ1-3
v_gene: TRBV4-3

CDR3nt: TGCAGCGTTACGAGTTCTATTGATCAGCCCCAGCATTTT
CDR3aa: CSVTSSIDQPQHF
abundance: .
d_gene: .
j_gene: TRBJ1-5
v_gene: TRBV29-1

CDR3nt: TGTGCCAGCAGCAACCGGGAACTAGCGGGCAGAACCTCCCGGCATGAGCAGTTCTTC
CDR3aa: CASSNRELAGRTSRHEQFF
abundance: .
d_gene: TRBD2
j_gene: TRBJ2-1
v_gene: TRBV9

CDR3nt: TGTGCCAGCAGCTCGGCGGACGAAGAGACCCAGTACTTC
CDR3aa: CASSSADEETQYF
abundance: .
d_gene: .
j_gene: TRBJ2-5
v_gene: TRBV5-4

CDR3nt: TGTGCCAGCAGTTTAGACGGGACCTATGGCTACACCTTC
CDR3aa: CASSLDGTYGYTF
abundance: .
d_gene: .
j_gene: TRBJ1-2
v_gene: TRBV28

CDR3nt: TGTGCCAGTACCCCACTCCCAGGGGCGCCTTCCTACAATGAGCAGTTCTTC
CDR3aa: CASTPLPGAPSYNEQFF
abundance: once
d_gene: .
j_gene: TRBJ2-1
v_gene: TRBV19

CDR3nt: TGTGCCAGCAGTTTGGACAGGGATTTCGGTGAGCAGTTCTTC
CDR3aa: CASSLDRDFGEQFF
abundance: .
d_gene: TRBD1
j_gene: TRBJ2-1
v_gene: TRBV28

CDR3nt: TGTGCCAGCAGGTACGGACAGTTGAATGAAAAACTGTTTTTT
CDR3aa: CASRYGQLNEKLFF
abundance: .
d_gene: .
j_gene: TRBJ1-4
v_gene: TRBV28